This T cell receptor (beta chain) appears in the sequencing data of a study of shared clonotypes between healthy human individuals. Profiling relied on immunoSEQ multiplex PCR, and the TCRdb table lists in-frame clones only, not all of them. The sample records around 1.4 million clones, less than 99% being singletons. V dropped 3 bases and J dropped 7; count of bases not matched to a gene: 11. The CDR3 has 15 amino acids. Germline CDR1 reads MDHEN; CDR2 reads SYDVKM. This clonotype was obtained from a man younger than 40 in good health. V and J are TRBV28 and TRBJ1-2; 7 bases match TRBD1. Sequenced material: naive CD4+ T cells sorted from blood. The sample's subset: CD45RA+ positively selected. DNA for the CDR3: TGTGCCAGCAGTTTTTCGGCAGGGGGTTTAAGTGGCTACACCTTC. Encoded protein: CASSFSAGGLSGYTF.